This T cell receptor beta chain stems from a study of blood T cell repertoires in COVID-19. At the level of the study: The United States, Italy and Spain provided the acute and convalescent COVID-19 samples. T cells, B-cell-depleted T cells, or PBMCs provided the cDNA or gDNA that served as material.

CDR1 and CDR2 from the germline V gene are KGHSH and LQKENI. This CDR3 has 13 amino acids. V dropped 2 bases and J dropped 7 bases, with 12 bases sitting between them. In the original workflow: Amplification with reference gene primers provided the estimates of nucleated cell counts. Produced via immunoSEQ multiplex PCR; TCRdb's table is partial and in-frame only. The V and J calls and the clone size are those of that table, but D and trimming were determined from the DNA. In the table there are about 92,000 clones, roughly 84% of which are singletons. This TCR was sampled from a human donor in a cohort sampled during active COVID-19. The material sequenced was peripheral blood. The chain uses TRBV18 and TRBJ2-7; D gene ambiguous. DNA of the CDR3: TGTGCCAGCTCACCAGGGCAGCCCAGTGAGCAGTACTTC. Translation: CASSPGQPSEQYF.